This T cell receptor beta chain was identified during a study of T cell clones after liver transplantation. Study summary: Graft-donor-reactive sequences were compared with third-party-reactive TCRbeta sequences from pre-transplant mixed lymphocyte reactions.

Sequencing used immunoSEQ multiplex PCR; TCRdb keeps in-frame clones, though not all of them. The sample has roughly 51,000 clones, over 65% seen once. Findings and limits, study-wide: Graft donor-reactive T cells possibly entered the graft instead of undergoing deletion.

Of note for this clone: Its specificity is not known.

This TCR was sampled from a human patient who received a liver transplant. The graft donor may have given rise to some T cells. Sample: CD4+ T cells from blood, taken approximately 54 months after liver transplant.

The CDR3, as DNA: TGTGCCATCAGTGAAGGGACAGACACCGGGGAGCTGTTTTTT. Its protein product is CAISEGTDTGELFF. This rearrangement joins TRBV10-3 to TRBJ2-2, with 7 bases matching TRBD1. V trimming: 3 bases; J trimming: 3 bases; junction bases outside the gene matches: 1. CDR3 length: 14 residues. Looked up from germline, CDR1 is ENHRY and CDR2 is SYGVKD.